What follows describes a single T cell receptor beta chain. Seattle patient enrollment occurred during active infection, with longitudinal follow-up thereafter. This sample was taken from a study of blood T cell repertoires in COVID-19. Study-level information: Sites in the United States, Italy and Spain provided acute and convalescent COVID-19 samples. The analysed material was cDNA or gDNA that came from T cells, B-cell-depleted T cells, or PBMCs.

In the authors' methods: Counts of nucleated cells, estimated from reference gene primer amplification, were obtained. Generated by immunoSEQ multiplex PCR, the TCRdb table keeps only in-frame clones and is missing some. The V and J calls and clone size are taken from that table; D and trimming were inferred from the DNA. The sample contains over 150,000 clones, 83% of which appear only once. CDR3 length: 16 residues. After removal of 5 bases from V and 6 bases from J, the junction contained 11 bases not matched to a gene. CDR1 and CDR2 (germline): SEHNR, FQNEAQ (reference sequence). This TCR came from an older woman with COVID-19, enrolled during active disease. The material sequenced was peripheral blood. This chain uses TRBV7-9 with TRBJ1-5; 9 bases align to TRBD1. The CDR3 reads CASSSYPDRGSQPQHF. The CDR3 DNA follows: TGTGCCAGCAGCAGCTACCCGGACAGGGGAAGTCAGCCCCAGCATTTT.